One sample yielded the 5 T cell receptor beta chains listed below, sequenced in a study of cytotoxic CD8 clonotypes in ibrutinib-treated CLL. TCRdb's copy holds only in-frame clones and misses some; the assay was immunoSEQ multiplex PCR. The sample lists approximately 100,000 clones, almost 80% seen once, with about 34% in the top ten. The sample in question was PBMCs, obtained after 12 months of ibrutinib treatment. These receptors were obtained from a human donor with chronic lymphocytic leukemia.

The CDR3: CASSLSVVPSYEQYF. The CDR3, as DNA: TGTGCCAGCAGTTTATCCGTAGTACCGTCCTACGAGCAGTACTTC. The rearrangement links TRBV28 to TRBJ2-7, with D unresolved. CDR1 is MDHEN, CDR2 SYDVKM, per germline. CDR3 size: 15 residues. V was cut by 1 base and J by 1 base, with 11 bases left in between.

CDR3 in amino acids: CASSDLNTDTQYF. CDR3 bases: TGTGCCAGCAGTGACCTAAACACAGATACGCAGTATTTT. The chain employs TRBV6-4 and TRBJ2-3; no definite D call. There are 13 residues in the CDR3. CDR1 and CDR2 (germline): MRHNA, SNTAGT. Trimming pared 2 bases from V and 2 bases from J, leaving 5 bases between.

This chain connects TRBV30 to TRBJ1-1, with TRBD1 matching 7 bases. V lost 1 base, J lost 0 bases, and 8 bases stayed unmatched. CDR1 and CDR2 from the germline V gene are GTSNPN and SVGIG (reference sequence). This CDR3 region has 16 residues. The CDR3, as DNA: TGTGCCTGGAGTGGGGGACAGCGATTAATGAACACTGAAGCTTTCTTT. This codes for CAWSGGQRLMNTEAFF. The whole variable domain, filled in from reference TRBV30 and TRBJ1-1, reads SQTIHQWPATLVQPVGSPLSLECTVEGTSNPNLYWYRQAAGRGLQLLFYSVGIGQISSEVPQNLSASRPQDRQFILSSKKLLLSDSGFYLCAWSGGQRLMNTEAFFGQGTRLTVV.

This clone was detected once. The chain combines TRBV29-1 with TRBJ2-1; either TRBD1 or TRBD2 may supply D (5 bases each). Germline assignment: CDR1 SQVTM and CDR2 ANQGSEA. The V and J ends lost 4 bases and 4 bases respectively, with 11 bases between them. This CDR3 has 13 residues. The chain's CDR3 is CSVGGTEYNEQFF. Written as DNA, the CDR3 is TGCAGCGTTGGTGGGACCGAGTACAATGAGCAGTTCTTC.

For the CDR3, the DNA is TGTGCTAGTGGTTTGGGACAGGGGTTTAACGAGCAGTACTTC. Translated: CASGLGQGFNEQYF. V is TRBV12-5 and J is TRBJ2-7; 8 positions agree with TRBD1. The CDR3 runs 14 residues. Trimming at V came to 1 base and at J to 5 bases, leaving 4 bases not matched to a gene. The germline CDR1 and CDR2 sequences are LGHNT and FRNRAP. The whole variable domain, remainder taken from reference TRBV12-5 and TRBJ2-7, is DARVTQTPRHKVTEMGQEVTMRCQPILGHNTVFWYRQTMMQGLELLAYFRNRAPLDDSGMPKDRFSAEMPDATLATLKIQPSEPRDSAVYFCASGLGQGFNEQYFGPGTRLTVT.